This TCR beta chain was found in a study of blood T cell repertoires in COVID-19. Study-wide background: The analysed material was cDNA or gDNA that came from T cells, B-cell-depleted T cells, or PBMCs.

The germline V gene encodes CDR1 SGHKS and CDR2 YYEKEE (reference sequence). V lost 3 bases and J lost 9; bases outside the gene matches: 8. This CDR3 is built from 15 residues. Authors' data handling: Amplifying reference gene primers gave estimates of nucleated cell counts. The method was immunoSEQ multiplex PCR; TCRdb's version includes in-frame clones alone and lacks a portion of them. From that table come the V and J calls and clone size; the DNA was used to work out D and trimming. The sample carries 79,000 or so clones, 85% to 90% recorded once. The sequenced sample was peripheral blood. The sequence was collected from a human donor in a cohort sampled during active COVID-19. The chain recombines TRBV5-5 with TRBJ2-2; 10 bases are a match to TRBD2. DNA of the CDR3: TGTGCCAGCAGCTCCCAACTAGCGGGAATCCGGGAGCTGTTTTTT. Translated: CASSSQLAGIRELFF.